These 17 T cell receptor beta chains came from one sample sequenced in a study of blood T cell repertoires in COVID-19. Some clones are missing from TCRdb's copy, which holds only in-frame ones; the method was immunoSEQ multiplex PCR. Among around 94,000 clones listed, approximately 91% were seen once. Sequencing was done on a sample of peripheral blood. These receptors were taken from a man between 18 and 35 years old with acute or convalescent COVID-19.

J is TRBJ1-2 and V is TRBV30; D call uncertain. Trimming took 5 bases from V and 3 from J, leaving 7 bases between them. The CDR3 sequence is 11 residues long. Germline V gives CDR1 GTSNPN, CDR2 SVGIG (reference sequence). CDR3 nucleotides: TGTGCCTGGGGGCAGGACTATGGCTACACCTTC. Protein: CAWGQDYGYTF.

The V and J genes are TRBV24-1 and TRBJ1-3, with 8 nucleotides matching TRBD1. Looked up from germline, CDR1 is KGHDR and CDR2 is SFDVKD. The ends lost 4 bases at V and 8 bases at J; junction bases unmatched: 9. The CDR3 contains 15 residues. CDR3 DNA sequence: TGTGCCACCAGTGAGGAGTCAGGGGGCCAGGACACCATATATTTT. The encoded protein is CATSEESGGQDTIYF.

The CDR3 nucleotides are TGCGCCAGCAGCTTGGCCTCAGCGGAGCAGTTCTTC. Its protein product is CASSLASAEQFF. The genes are TRBV5-1 and TRBJ2-1; no reliable D call. Germline CDR1 reads SGHRS; CDR2 reads YFSETQ. The CDR3 loop spans 12 amino acids. Deletions cut 0 bases from V and 10 bases from J, with 8 bases between.

The rearrangement links TRBV6-5 to TRBJ2-1; 10 bases are shared with TRBD2. The germline V gene has CDR1 MNHEY and CDR2 SVGAGI. The CDR3 has 15 amino acids. J gave up 4 bases and V 7 bases, and 7 bases lay outside the gene matches. CDR3 in amino acids: CASIVSGGAYNEQFF. Here the CDR3 DNA reads TGTGCCAGCATCGTAAGCGGGGGGGCTTACAATGAGCAGTTCTTC.

The V gene is TRBV27, the J gene TRBJ1-3, with D perhaps TRBD1 (5 bases). This CDR3 comprises 13 residues. Deletions cut 2 bases from V and 8 bases from J, with 10 bases between. The germline V gene has CDR1 MNHEY and CDR2 SMNVEV (reference sequence). The CDR3 here is CASSLNGRDTIYF. The CDR3 region has the DNA TGTGCCAGCAGTTTAAATGGCAGGGACACCATATATTTT.

The CDR3 here is CASSPPGQRQPQHF. DNA for the CDR3: TGTGCCAGTAGTCCACCCGGCCAGCGCCAGCCCCAGCATTTT. The gene calls are TRBV19 and TRBJ1-5, with D unclear. From germline, CDR1 is LNHDA and CDR2 SQIVND (reference sequence). Trimming removed 5 bases at V and 7 bases at J, with 15 bases between. This CDR3 is 14 amino acids long.

The chain joins TRBV25-1 to TRBJ1-1, with D uncertain. Trimming left V 6 bases short and J 0 bases short, with 8 bases between. Germline values: CDR1 MGHDK, CDR2 SYGVNS. This CDR3 spans 13 amino acids. This chain's CDR3 is CASRDDMNTEAFF. The CDR3 DNA reads TGTGCCAGCAGGGATGACATGAACACTGAAGCTTTCTTT.

This chain links TRBV30 with TRBJ2-3, with 7 bases aligning to TRBD2. Looked up from germline, CDR1 is GTSNPN and CDR2 is SVGIG (reference sequence). This CDR3 region has 15 residues. Trimming took 3 bases from V and 0 from J; bases not matched to a gene: 6. CDR3 sequence reads: CAWRGGAPSTDTQYF. DNA for the CDR3: TGTGCCTGGAGGGGAGGGGCACCTAGCACAGATACGCAGTATTTT.

DNA for the CDR3: TGCGCCAGCAGCCAGGGGGCGGGGAACACTGAAGCTTTCTTT. Residues: CASSQGAGNTEAFF. J is TRBJ1-1 and V is TRBV4-1; maybe TRBD1 (6 bases). There are 14 residues in the CDR3. The germline V gene encodes CDR1 MGHRA and CDR2 YSYEKL. The V end lost 3 bases, the J end lost 1 base, and 9 bases lay between the germline ends.

V gene TRBV9 combines with J gene TRBJ1-2; a weak D match, TRBD1 (6 bases). CDR1 SGDLS and CDR2 YYNGEE come from the germline V gene. The V gene lost 0 bases and the J gene lost 2 bases, with 17 bases spanning the gap. The CDR3 is 17 residues long. For the CDR3, the DNA is TGTGCCAGCAGCGTAGGAGGGGACAAACTTCCGAACTATGGCTACACCTTC. This codes for CASSVGGDKLPNYGYTF.

This rearrangement joins TRBV12-3 or TRBV12-4 to TRBJ1-1; tentative D call: TRBD1 (5 bases). The CDR3 has 13 residues. The V gene lost 5 bases and the J gene lost 4 bases, with 11 bases spanning the gap. CDR3 DNA sequence: TGTGCCAGCAGTGCGACAGTGGGCACTGAAGCTTTCTTT. It yields the protein CASSATVGTEAFF.

The V call is TRBV7-9, the J call TRBJ1-1, with D possibly being TRBD1 (6 bases). Between the trimmed V and J ends, which lost 5 bases and 7 bases, there was a span of 20 bases. Looked up from germline, CDR1 is SEHNR and CDR2 is FQNEAQ (reference sequence). The CDR3 is made up of 15 amino acids. The CDR3 coding sequence is TGTGCCAGCAGCACCAGCCGGGGGGCCGTGATTGAAGCTTTCTTT. Translating it yields CASSTSRGAVIEAFF.

This chain connects TRBV4-1 to TRBJ1-1, with 9 bases that match TRBD1. The length of the CDR3 is 14 residues. V dropped 5 bases and J dropped 8; count of bases not matched to a gene: 9. Per the germline V gene, CDR1 is MGHRA and CDR2 is YSYEKL. The CDR3 is CASSAPGQGPEAFF. The CDR3 nucleotides are TGCGCCAGCAGCGCTCCGGGACAGGGTCCCGAAGCTTTCTTT.

The chain links TRBV19 to TRBJ1-5; tentative D call: TRBD1 (6 bases). The CDR3 loop spans 15 amino acids. Germline V gives CDR1 LNHDA, CDR2 SQIVND (reference sequence). The V and J ends lost 8 bases and 0 bases respectively, with 14 bases between them. CDR3 loop: CASVTTGYSNQPQHF. The CDR3 coding sequence is TGTGCCAGTGTAACGACAGGCTATAGCAATCAGCCCCAGCATTTT.

This clone came up once. The genes are TRBV9 and TRBJ1-2; a possible D gene is TRBD1 (5 bases). This CDR3 has 13 amino acids. Germline CDR1 SGDLS, CDR2 YYNGEE. With 2 bases removed from V and 8 bases from J, the gap between germline ends came to 13 bases. CDR3 protein: CASSVQGGRGYTF. CDR3 nucleotide sequence: TGTGCCAGCAGCGTCCAGGGCGGTCGGGGCTACACCTTC.

CDR3 in amino acids: CASSIIGGARTGELFF. The CDR3 DNA reads as TGTGCCAGTAGTATTATTGGGGGCGCGAGAACCGGGGAGCTGTTTTTT. V usage is TRBV19 and J usage is TRBJ2-2, with a possible D match to TRBD1 (6 bases). Germline-derived CDR1 and CDR2 are LNHDA and SQIVND (reference sequence). The CDR3 covers 16 residues. Trimming shortened V by 3 bases and J by 5 bases, and 16 bases separated the two germline ends. The whole variable domain, remainder taken from reference TRBV19 and TRBJ2-2, is DGGITQSPKYLFRKEGQNVTLSCEQNLNHDAMYWYRQDPGQGLRLIYYSQIVNDFQKGDIAEGYSVSREKKESFPLTVTSAQKNPTAFYLCASSIIGGARTGELFFGEGSRLTVL.

This sequence joins TRBV6-6 and TRBJ1-1; 9 bases match TRBD1. Germline lookup yields CDR1 MNHNY and CDR2 SVGAGI (reference sequence). Unmatched junction bases numbered 2, after V lost 2 bases and J lost 1 base. The CDR3 covers 15 residues. CDR3 sequence: CASSYPDRGNTEAFF. The CDR3 nucleotides read TGTGCCAGCAGTTACCCGGACAGGGGGAACACTGAAGCTTTCTTT.